The TCR beta chain under discussion was sequenced for a study of identical twins. The CDR3 consists of 16 residues. Germline values: CDR1 KGHDR, CDR2 SFDVKD. J was trimmed by 6 bases and V by 8 bases; bases with no gene match: 11. This clonotype was detected a few times. Its antigen is unidentified. Template switching created a universal primer site, and the cDNA included unique molecular identifiers. In TCRdb, the 5' RACE reads were re-called with MiXCR into one record per CDR3 protein. Among about 890,000 distinct CDR3 sequences listed, 12% were seen once. Whole-study results and caveats: Beta out-of-frame sequences displayed a weaker excess of sharing between twins.

The same data also went into a second study, on yellow fever vaccine responses in identical twins.

The chain is built from TRBV24-1 and TRBJ2-1; 11 nucleotides agree with TRBD2. Source material: PBMCs. The TCR sequence derives from a woman aged 18-29 years in good health. The CDR3 DNA is TGTGCCACCACCTTCTCGGCTAGCGGGAGGATCAATGAGCAGTTCTTC. This translates into CATTFSASGRINEQFF.